This entry lists 12 T cell receptor beta chains sequenced from one sample in a study of T cell responses to AZD1222 COVID-19 vaccine. Profiled with immunoSEQ multiplex PCR; TCRdb holds only in-frame clones, not every one. The sample has about 140,000 clones, over 90% seen once. The sequencing here drew on peripheral blood, taken on day 0 of AZD1222 vaccination. Receptors originate from an adult in good health.

The J gene is TRBJ1-2, the V gene TRBV11-2; D not resolved. The CDR3 is made up of 17 amino acids. V gave up 1 base and J gave up 8 bases, with 23 bases separating them. Germline CDR1 and CDR2: SGHAT and FQNNGV. CDR3 in amino acids: CASSLGVSRGEEGGYTF. The CDR3 DNA sequence: TGTGCCAGCAGCTTAGGGGTCTCACGGGGAGAGGAGGGCGGCTACACCTTC.

V gene TRBV28 combines with J gene TRBJ2-7, with D perhaps TRBD2 (5 bases). The V end lost 7 bases, the J end lost 4 bases, and 8 bases lay between the germline ends. The length of the CDR3 is 11 residues. Germline values: CDR1 MDHEN, CDR2 SYDVKM. CDR3 sequence (DNA): TGTGCCAGCAACAGCGGTTACGAGCAGTACTTC. Protein sequence: CASNSGYEQYF.

J is TRBJ2-7 and V is TRBV3-1 (or the pseudogene TRBV3-2), with D possibly TRBD1 on 6 matching bases. The germline V and J ends were trimmed by 3 bases and 5 bases, with 8 bases remaining between them. From germline, CDR1 is LGHDT and CDR2 YNNKEL (reference sequence). CDR3 length equals 12 residues. The CDR3 nucleotides read TGTGCCAGCAGCCAGGGGGCCGACGAGCAGTACTTC. Residues: CASSQGADEQYF.

The chain joins TRBV28 to TRBJ1-3; no firm D call. The V gene's germline CDR1 is MDHEN and CDR2 SYDVKM. The CDR3 is 15 residues long. The V end was cut by 3 bases, the J end by 4 bases, with 13 bases between. CDR3 protein: CASSFGGAIGNTIYF. CDR3 in DNA: TGTGCCAGCAGTTTTGGAGGTGCCATCGGAAACACCATATATTTT.

V gene TRBV9 combines with J gene TRBJ1-2; TRBD1 matches at 8 bases. This CDR3 is 16 amino acids long. The junction had 9 bases not matched to a gene; V was cut back by 3 bases and J by 2 bases. Germline V gene sequence: CDR1 SGDLS, CDR2 YYNGEE. CDR3 nucleotides: TGTGCCAGCAGCGCAAACCCCCGGACAGGGAACTATGGCTACACCTTC. Residues: CASSANPRTGNYGYTF.

CDR3 nucleotide sequence: TGTGCCAGCAGCGTCGGGGGGATAGCCTACAATGAGCAGTTCTTC. This gives the protein CASSVGGIAYNEQFF. This sequence joins TRBV9 and TRBJ2-1, with TRBD2 identical over 7 bases. CDR1 is SGDLS and CDR2 is YYNGEE in the germline V gene. This CDR3 region has 15 residues. J gave up 2 bases and V 2 bases, and 4 bases lay outside the gene matches.

The rearrangement joins TRBV6-5 to TRBJ1-2, with unresolved D. The germline gives CDR1 MNHEY, CDR2 SVGAGI. V dropped 6 bases and J dropped 4 bases, with 18 bases sitting between them. The CDR3 is made up of 15 amino acids. The CDR3: CASRHEWGYGYGYTF. CDR3 nucleotides: TGTGCCAGCAGACATGAGTGGGGTTACGGCTATGGCTACACCTTC.

The chain is built from TRBV5-1 and TRBJ1-1, with a tentative D call TRBD1 (6 bases). Per the germline V gene, CDR1 is SGHRS and CDR2 is YFSETQ. The CDR3 contains 14 residues. Trimming removed 0 bases at V and 5 bases at J, with 11 bases between. The CDR3 DNA reads TGCGCCAGCAGCTTGGAAGGGGGAGAGACTGAAGCTTTCTTT. Its protein is CASSLEGGETEAFF. The complete variable domain, with remaining parts taken from reference TRBV5-1 and TRBJ1-1, reads KAGVTQTPRYLIKTRGQQVTLSCSPISGHRSVSWYQQTPGQGLQFLFEYFSETQRNKGNFPGRFSGRQFSNSRSEMNVSTLELGDSALYLCASSLEGGETEAFFGQGTRLTVV.

The V gene is TRBV10-1, the J gene TRBJ1-1; a weak D match, TRBD1 (5 bases). CDR1 is WNHNN, CDR2 SYGVQD, per germline (reference sequence). The germline V and J ends were trimmed by 0 bases and 0 bases, with 11 bases remaining between them. CDR3 length: 16 residues. The CDR3 nucleotides are TGCGCCAGCAGTGAGTCGGGGGAAACAGTGAACACTGAAGCTTTCTTT. Translating it yields CASSESGETVNTEAFF.

The V call is TRBV13, the J call TRBJ2-1, with unresolved D. The CDR3 runs 13 residues. V lost 4 bases, J lost 3 bases, and 7 bases lay in between. The germline gives CDR1 PRHDT, CDR2 FYEKMQ (reference sequence). In DNA form, the CDR3 reads TGTGCCAGCAGCTCCGACCGCTACAATGAGCAGTTCTTC. It specifies CASSSDRYNEQFF.

This rearrangement joins TRBV27 to TRBJ2-1; the D is unclear. V lost 3 bases to trimming and J lost 2 bases, with 8 bases between them. The V gene's germline CDR1 is MNHEY and CDR2 SMNVEV (reference sequence). This CDR3 region has 14 residues. CDR3 coding DNA: TGTGCCAGCAGTTTTGGCGGTGCCTACAATGAGCAGTTCTTC. Its translation is CASSFGGAYNEQFF.

The chain is built from TRBV7-9 and TRBJ2-7; D is unresolved. Deletions cut 2 bases from V and 2 bases from J, with 16 bases between. Germline assignment: CDR1 SEHNR and CDR2 FQNEAQ (reference sequence). The CDR3 totals 16 residues. For the CDR3, the DNA is TGTGCCAGCAGCTTATCTACAGAGTACTCCCCCTACGAGCAGTACTTC. Translating gives CASSLSTEYSPYEQYF.